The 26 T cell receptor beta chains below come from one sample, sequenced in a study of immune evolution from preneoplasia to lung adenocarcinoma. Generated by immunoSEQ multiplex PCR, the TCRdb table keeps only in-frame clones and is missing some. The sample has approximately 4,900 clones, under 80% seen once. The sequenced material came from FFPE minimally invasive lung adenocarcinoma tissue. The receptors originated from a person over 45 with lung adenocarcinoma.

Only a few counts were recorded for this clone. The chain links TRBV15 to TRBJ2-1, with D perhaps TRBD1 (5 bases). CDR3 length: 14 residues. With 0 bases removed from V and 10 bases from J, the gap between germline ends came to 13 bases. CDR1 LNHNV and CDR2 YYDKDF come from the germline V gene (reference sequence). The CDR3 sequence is CATSRDQRGMEQFF. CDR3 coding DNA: TGTGCCACCAGCAGAGATCAAAGGGGAATGGAGCAGTTCTTC.

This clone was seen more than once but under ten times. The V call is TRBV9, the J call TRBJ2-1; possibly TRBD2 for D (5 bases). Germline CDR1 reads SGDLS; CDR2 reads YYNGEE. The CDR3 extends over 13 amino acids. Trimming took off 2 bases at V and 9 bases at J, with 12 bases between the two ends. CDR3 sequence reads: CASSVGISGEQFF. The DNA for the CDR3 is TGTGCCAGCAGCGTGGGTATCAGCGGTGAGCAGTTCTTC. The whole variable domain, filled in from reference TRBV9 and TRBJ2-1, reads DSGVTQTPKHLITATGQRVTLRCSPRSGDLSVYWYQQSLDQGLQFLIQYYNGEERAKGNILERFSAQQFPDLHSELNLSSLELGDSALYFCASSVGISGEQFFGPGTRLTVL.

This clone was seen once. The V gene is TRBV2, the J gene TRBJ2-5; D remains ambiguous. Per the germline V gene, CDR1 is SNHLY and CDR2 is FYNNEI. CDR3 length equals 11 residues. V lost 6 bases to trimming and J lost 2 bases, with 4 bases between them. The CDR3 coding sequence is TGTGCCAGCAGGATTCAAGAGACCCAGTACTTC. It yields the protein CASRIQETQYF.

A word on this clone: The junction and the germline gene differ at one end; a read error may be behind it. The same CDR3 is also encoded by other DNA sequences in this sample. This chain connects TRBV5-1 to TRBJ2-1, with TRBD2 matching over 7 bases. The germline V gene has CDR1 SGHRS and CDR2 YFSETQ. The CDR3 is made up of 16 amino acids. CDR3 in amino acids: CASSLIPRGGYNEQFF. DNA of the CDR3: TGTGCCAGCAGCTTGATTCCCCGCGGGGGTTACAATGAGCAGTTCTTC.

Here the CDR3 DNA reads TGTGCCAGCAGACCGGAGGGGCGTGGTGGCTACACCTTC. Its protein product is CASRPEGRGGYTF. This chain uses TRBV6-5 with TRBJ1-2; D might be TRBD1 (5 bases). Trimming pared 6 bases from V and 7 bases from J, leaving 15 bases between. There are 13 residues in the CDR3. The germline V gene encodes CDR1 MNHEY and CDR2 SVGAGI.

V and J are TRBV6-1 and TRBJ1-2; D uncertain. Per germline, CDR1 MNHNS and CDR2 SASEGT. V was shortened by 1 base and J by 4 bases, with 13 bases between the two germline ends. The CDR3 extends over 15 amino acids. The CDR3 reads CASSEGSHRFYGYTF. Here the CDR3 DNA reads TGTGCCAGCAGTGAAGGCTCGCACAGATTCTATGGCTACACCTTC.

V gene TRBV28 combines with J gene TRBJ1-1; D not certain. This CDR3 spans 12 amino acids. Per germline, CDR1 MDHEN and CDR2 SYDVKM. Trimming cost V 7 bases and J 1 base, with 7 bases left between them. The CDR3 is CASTGGNTEAFF. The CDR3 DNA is TGTGCCAGCACAGGAGGGAACACTGAAGCTTTCTTT.

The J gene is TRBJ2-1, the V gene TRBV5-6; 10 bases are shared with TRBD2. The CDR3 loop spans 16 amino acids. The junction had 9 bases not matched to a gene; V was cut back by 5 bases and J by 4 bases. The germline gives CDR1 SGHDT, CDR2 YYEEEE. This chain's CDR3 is CASSDLAGGQYNEQFF. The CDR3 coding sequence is TGTGCCAGCAGTGATTTAGCGGGGGGCCAGTACAATGAGCAGTTCTTC.

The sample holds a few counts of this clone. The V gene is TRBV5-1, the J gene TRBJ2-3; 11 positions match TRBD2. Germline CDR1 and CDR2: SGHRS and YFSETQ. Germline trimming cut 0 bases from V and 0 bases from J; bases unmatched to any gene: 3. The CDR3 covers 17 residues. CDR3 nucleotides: TGCGCCAGCAGCTTGGTACTAGCGGGAGATAGCACAGATACGCAGTATTTT. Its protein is CASSLVLAGDSTDTQYF.

The CDR3 sequence: CARTQGPIGNTIYF. Here the CDR3 DNA reads TGTGCCCGCACTCAGGGGCCGATAGGAAACACCATATATTTT. The chain employs TRBV14 and TRBJ1-3; perhaps TRBD1 as D (6 bases). V was trimmed by 11 bases and J by 4 bases, leaving 18 bases between them. Germline V lookup: CDR1 SGHDN, CDR2 FVKESK. CDR3 size: 14 residues.

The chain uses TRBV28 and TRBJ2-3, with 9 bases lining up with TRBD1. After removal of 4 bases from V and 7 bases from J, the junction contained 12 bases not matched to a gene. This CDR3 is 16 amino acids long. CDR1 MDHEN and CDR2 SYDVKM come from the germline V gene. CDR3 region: CASSSPDRGRLYTQYF. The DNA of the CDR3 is TGTGCCAGCAGTTCCCCGGACAGGGGCCGTTTATATACGCAGTATTTT.

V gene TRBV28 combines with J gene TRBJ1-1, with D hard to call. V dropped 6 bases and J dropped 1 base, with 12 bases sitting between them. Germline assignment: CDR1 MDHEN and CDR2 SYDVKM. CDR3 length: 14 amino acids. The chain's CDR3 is CASRFGRRNTEAFF. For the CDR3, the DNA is TGTGCCAGCAGATTTGGTCGGAGGAACACTGAAGCTTTCTTT.

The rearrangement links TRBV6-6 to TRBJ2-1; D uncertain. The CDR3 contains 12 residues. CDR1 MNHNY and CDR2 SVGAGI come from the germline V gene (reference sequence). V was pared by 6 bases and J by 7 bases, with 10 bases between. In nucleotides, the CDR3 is TGTGCCAGCAGGCCCCGACAAAATGAGCAGTTCTTC. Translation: CASRPRQNEQFF.

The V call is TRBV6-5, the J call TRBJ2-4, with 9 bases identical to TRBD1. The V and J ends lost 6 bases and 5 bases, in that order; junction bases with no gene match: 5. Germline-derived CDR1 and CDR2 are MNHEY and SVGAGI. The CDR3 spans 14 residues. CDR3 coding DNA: TGTGCCAGCAGATCGACAGGGGGGGAAAACATTCAGTACTTC. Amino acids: CASRSTGGENIQYF.

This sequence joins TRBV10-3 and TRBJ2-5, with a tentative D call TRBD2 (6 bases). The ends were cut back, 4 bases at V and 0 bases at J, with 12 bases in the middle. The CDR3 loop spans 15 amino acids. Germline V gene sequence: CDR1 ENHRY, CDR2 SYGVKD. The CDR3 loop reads CAISVGLANQETQYF. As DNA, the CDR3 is TGTGCCATCAGTGTTGGGCTAGCGAACCAAGAGACCCAGTACTTC.

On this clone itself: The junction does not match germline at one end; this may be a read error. CDR3 sequence: CTWSPGQSRPGELFF. CDR3 sequence (DNA): TGTACCTGGAGTCCCGGACAGTCCCGGCCCGGGGAGCTGTTTTTT. The chain employs TRBV30 and TRBJ2-2, with D perhaps TRBD1 (6 bases). Germline V gives CDR1 GTSNPN, CDR2 SVGIG (reference sequence). This CDR3 is built from 15 residues.

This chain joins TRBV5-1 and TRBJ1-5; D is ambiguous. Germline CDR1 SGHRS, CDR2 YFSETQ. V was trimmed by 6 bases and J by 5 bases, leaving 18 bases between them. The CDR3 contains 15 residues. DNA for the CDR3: TGCGCCAGCACACAAACCGGGTCCCCTTATCAGCCCCAGCATTTT. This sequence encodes CASTQTGSPYQPQHF.

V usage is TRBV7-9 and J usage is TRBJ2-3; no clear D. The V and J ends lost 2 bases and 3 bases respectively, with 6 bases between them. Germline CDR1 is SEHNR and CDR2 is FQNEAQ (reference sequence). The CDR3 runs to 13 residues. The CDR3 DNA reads TGTGCCAGCAGCTTATTCGCGACAGATACGCAGTATTTT. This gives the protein CASSLFATDTQYF.

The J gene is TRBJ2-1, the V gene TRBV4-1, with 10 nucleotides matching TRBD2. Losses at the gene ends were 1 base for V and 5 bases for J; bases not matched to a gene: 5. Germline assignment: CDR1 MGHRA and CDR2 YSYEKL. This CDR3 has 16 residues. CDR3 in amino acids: CASSQGPSGGHNEQFF. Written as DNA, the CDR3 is TGCGCCAGCAGCCAAGGCCCTAGCGGGGGCCACAATGAGCAGTTCTTC.

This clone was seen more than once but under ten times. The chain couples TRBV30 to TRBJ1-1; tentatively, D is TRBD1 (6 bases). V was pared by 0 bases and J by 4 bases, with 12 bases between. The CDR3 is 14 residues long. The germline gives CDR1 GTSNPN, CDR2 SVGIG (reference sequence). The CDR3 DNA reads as TGTGCCTGGAGTGTCACCGGGGGCGGCACTGAAGCTTTCTTT. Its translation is CAWSVTGGGTEAFF.

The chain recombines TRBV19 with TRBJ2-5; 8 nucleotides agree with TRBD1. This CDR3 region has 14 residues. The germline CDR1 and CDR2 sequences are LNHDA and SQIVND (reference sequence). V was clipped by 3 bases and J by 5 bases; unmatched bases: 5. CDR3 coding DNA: TGTGCCAGTAGTATGGGCAGGGGGCAGGAGACCCAGTACTTC. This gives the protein CASSMGRGQETQYF.

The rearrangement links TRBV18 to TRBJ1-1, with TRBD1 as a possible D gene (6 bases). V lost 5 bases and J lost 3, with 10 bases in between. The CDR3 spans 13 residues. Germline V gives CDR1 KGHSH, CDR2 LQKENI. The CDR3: CASSLEGDTEAFF. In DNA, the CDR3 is TGTGCCAGCTCATTGGAGGGGGACACTGAAGCTTTCTTT.

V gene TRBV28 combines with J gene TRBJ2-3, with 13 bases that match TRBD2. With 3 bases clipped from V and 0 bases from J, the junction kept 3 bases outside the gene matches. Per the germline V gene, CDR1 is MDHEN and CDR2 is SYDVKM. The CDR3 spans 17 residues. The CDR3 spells CASSFGTSGASTDTQYF. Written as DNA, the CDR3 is TGTGCCAGCAGTTTTGGGACTAGCGGGGCTAGCACAGATACGCAGTATTTT.

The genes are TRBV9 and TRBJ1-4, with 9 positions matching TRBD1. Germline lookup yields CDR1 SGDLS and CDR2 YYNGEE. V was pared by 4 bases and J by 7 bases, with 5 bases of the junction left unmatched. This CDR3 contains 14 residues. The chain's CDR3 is CASSQDRGSEKLFF. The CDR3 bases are TGTGCCAGCAGCCAGGACAGGGGAAGTGAAAAACTGTTTTTT.

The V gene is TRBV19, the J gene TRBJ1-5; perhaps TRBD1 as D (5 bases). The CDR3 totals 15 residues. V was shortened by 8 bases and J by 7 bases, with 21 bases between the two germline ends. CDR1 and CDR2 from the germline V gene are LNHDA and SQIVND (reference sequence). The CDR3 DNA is TGTGCCAGTGGAGGGCTACGGGGCTCAAGGCAGCCCCAGCATTTT. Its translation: CASGGLRGSRQPQHF.

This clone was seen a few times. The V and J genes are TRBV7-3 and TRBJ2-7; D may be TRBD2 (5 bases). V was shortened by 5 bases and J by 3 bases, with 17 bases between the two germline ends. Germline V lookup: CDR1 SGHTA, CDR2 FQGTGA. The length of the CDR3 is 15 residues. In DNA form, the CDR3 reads TGTGCCAGCAGCCCTGGCCCTAGCATTGTCTACGAGCAGTACTTC. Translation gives CASSPGPSIVYEQYF.